This T cell receptor (beta chain) was profiled in a study of a mutant IDH1 vaccine in newly diagnosed glioma (dated by TCRdb to about 2021). With respect to the entire study: In the chemotherapy-containing groups, vaccination started alongside temozolomide cycles, whereas in patients who had radiotherapy alone it started 4-6 weeks after radiotherapy. The 30 to 40 treated patients were roughly 62% male and about 38% female, with a mean age of around 40 years. Before enrollment, most patients had been given radiochemotherapy with temozolomide as standard therapy, while the rest had received either radiotherapy alone or temozolomide alone. Visit V12 was the week-35 safety follow-up and visit V13 was the week-47 end of study. Peripheral blood was collected at six visits: V03 (baseline), V05, V07, V10, V12 and V13. For exploratory analyses, longitudinal TCRB deep sequencing was carried out in approximately 25 treated patients wherever samples were available.

The time point label here, explained by the study, means: week 35, safety follow-up. Each vaccine dose was 300 ug of a 20-mer mutant IDH1 peptide in Montanide, given subcutaneously with topical imiquimod. Across visits V03 through V10, patients got a total of eight vaccinations, given in weeks 1, 3, 5, 7, 11, 15, 19 and 23. Donors had newly diagnosed WHO grade 3 or 4 IDH1-mutant astrocytomas with loss of nuclear ATRX. The samples were drawn from NOA16, a multicentre, single-arm, open-label phase I trial in Germany that tested a mutant IDH1 peptide vaccine in humans for the first time. The DNeasy Blood and Tissue Kit was used to extract genomic DNA from EDTA blood for TCRB sequencing. Receptor amplification or capture employed the immunoSEQ multiplex PCR assay. Rearranged TCR beta chain sequences were amplified using the hsTCRB Kit according to the manufacturer's protocol. Sequencing of TCRB libraries was carried out on an Illumina MiSeq. Concerning the study's data processing: The proprietary platform of the kit vendor was used for demultiplexing, trimming and gene mapping. The clones in this table, taken by TCRdb from immuneACCESS, are in-frame only. Not every clone is retained; where verified, under half of the shortfall comes from an unresolved V gene, and the cause of the rest is unknown. V and J calls and clone size come straight from that table; D and trimming were deduced from the DNA. For this sample there are approximately 31,000 clones; roughly 85% appear just once. Roughly 7.1% of the sample is held by the ten biggest clonotypes.

The CDR3 holds 16 amino acids from the cysteine to the phenylalanine. Kept here is only the CDR3 DNA, which spans 48 bases and is read in frame from base 1. The germline V and J ends show losses of 6 bases and 3 bases respectively, and no gene match explains 9 bases of the junction. Taken from the germline V gene, the CDR1 and CDR2 loops are MRHNA and SNTAGT. This clone is a singleton in its sample. It lacks a known antigen. Per-base qualities were not stored, and no clone one base away is much larger. Overall study results and their limits: Pseudoprogression appeared unrelated to alterations in the top peripheral T cell clonotypes detected by TCRB sequencing. Immune responses induced by the vaccine were seen in 90% to 95% of patients across multiple MHC alleles. Selection of PBMC samples for TCRB deep sequencing was based on availability. According to the authors, sample limitations meant that analyses of patient blood samples could not be reproduced.

The source of this sequence is a woman aged 18-29 years with glioma. This chain is built from TRBV6-4 and TRBJ1-2, and 11 bases in between align with TRBD1. Sequencing was performed on PBMCs, taken from a glioma patient whose treatment included an IDH1 peptide vaccine. The CDR3 loop reads CASSVGTGGSDYGYTF. The base sequence is TGTGCCAGCAGCGTCGGGACAGGGGGTTCGGACTATGGCTACACCTTC.